This TCR beta chain was obtained from a study of blood T cells in healthy people across ages. CDR3 length equals 15 residues. After removal of 0 bases from V and 7 bases from J, the junction contained 7 bases not matched to a gene. Looked up from germline, CDR1 is SGHNT and CDR2 is YYREEE (reference sequence). With a J-beta primer mix and a sample-barcoded 5' primer, a second PCR ran 7 to 11 cycles. TCRdb reprocessed the 5' RACE reads with MiXCR, giving one entry per CDR3 protein. The sample records about 1.4 million distinct CDR3 sequences, 55% to 75% being singletons. The sequenced sample was blood. This receptor was taken from a man aged 18 to 30 in good health. The gene calls are TRBV5-4 and TRBJ1-2; TRBD1 matches at 9 bases. The CDR3 DNA follows: TGTGCCAGCAGCTTGGTAGGACAGGGGAGAGGTGGCTACACCTTC. It encodes CASSLVGQGRGGYTF.